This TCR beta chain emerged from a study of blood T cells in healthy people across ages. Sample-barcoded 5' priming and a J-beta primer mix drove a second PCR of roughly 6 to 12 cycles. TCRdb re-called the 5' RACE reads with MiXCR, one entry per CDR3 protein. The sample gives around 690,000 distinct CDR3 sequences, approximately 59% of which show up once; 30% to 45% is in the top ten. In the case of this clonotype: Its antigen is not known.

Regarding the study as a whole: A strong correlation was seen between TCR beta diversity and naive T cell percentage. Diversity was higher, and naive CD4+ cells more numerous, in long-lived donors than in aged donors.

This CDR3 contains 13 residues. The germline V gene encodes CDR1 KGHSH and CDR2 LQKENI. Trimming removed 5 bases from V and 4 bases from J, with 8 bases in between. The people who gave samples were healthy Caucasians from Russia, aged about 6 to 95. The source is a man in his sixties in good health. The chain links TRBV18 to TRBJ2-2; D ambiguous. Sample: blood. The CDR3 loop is CASSNSFTGELFF. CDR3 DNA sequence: TGTGCCAGCTCAAACAGTTTCACCGGGGAGCTGTTTTTT.